The T cell receptor (beta chain) under discussion was sequenced for a study of blood T cell repertoires in COVID-19 (dated by TCRdb to 2020 to 2021). At the level of the whole study: The collaborator samples originated in the United States, Italy and Spain and spanned the acute and convalescent phases of COVID-19. The prospective study material was composed of cDNA or gDNA derived from T cells, B-cell-depleted T cells, or PBMCs. The dataset comprised deeply sampled blood TCRbeta repertoires from subjects exposed to, actively infected with, or recovered from COVID-19. The repertoires were made available in a free public database intended to serve as a resource for research on the immune response to SARS-CoV-2. Samples came from the ongoing ImmuneRACE study (first 160 participants) plus 1,254 subjects from 6 global collaborators. Sample metadata almost always included a de-identified subject ID, COVID-19 status, age in years and sex. Where available, HLA class I and class II types were obtained from metadata supplied by the sample provider rather than from assay-based typing.

TCRbeta CDR3 regions were amplified from genomic DNA using the immunoSEQ Assay, a bias-controlled multiplex PCR. The authors' analysis ran thus. The number of nucleated cells in each sample was estimated by amplification of reference gene primers within the assay. To quantify the absolute abundance of each unique TCRbeta CDR3 rearrangement, sequence reads were collapsed and filtered. Productive Simpson clonality was computed per sample as the square root of Simpson's diversity index over productive rearrangements. This immuneACCESS table, as held by TCRdb, lists in-frame sequences with V and J called but not all clones. Of the missing ones, under half trace to an unresolved V gene in checked studies; the others have no known cause. Clone size and V and J calls were adopted from that table, with D and trimming inferred from the DNA. The sample data list 200,000 to 250,000 clones, and 83% of these were observed just once. The ten largest account for about 3.8% of the sample.

This clone was seen just once. The specificity of this receptor is unknown. Within one base of it there is no much larger clone, and no base qualities were kept. In the prospective study, participants were about 18 to 95 years old, resided in under 30 geographic areas of the United States, and were enrolled through a virtual design. To assign participants to cohorts, the prospective study relied on clinical history that participants themselves reported in a screening survey and a study questionnaire. Exposed participants had been in contact, within 2 weeks of entering the study, with a person who had a PCR-confirmed or clinician-diagnosed case of COVID-19. In the prospective study, whole blood, serum and a nasopharyngeal or oropharyngeal swab were collected from each participant by mobile phlebotomists. Prospective study participants could optionally give additional blood draws and questionnaires over an approximately 2-month period. Prospective study blood samples were shipped either frozen or at room temperature before DNA extraction.

From a lookup of the germline V gene, CDR1 and CDR2 are LGHNA and YNFKEQ. Relative to germline, V is 4 bases shorter and J is 2 bases shorter, with 14 bases between their ends. The CDR3 holds 16 amino acids from the cysteine to the phenylalanine. Only the CDR3 portion is preserved as DNA: 48 bases, with reading frame beginning at the first base. Summary of the overall study and its limitations: How much clinical and demographic metadata was included differed by source and by participant, and the metadata was provided uncurated.

The chain employs TRBV4-2 and TRBJ1-4, and perhaps TRBD1 as D gene, on 6 matching bases. The receptor comes from a woman aged 35 to 49 who had been exposed to COVID-19. The specimen sequenced was PBMCs or T cells enriched from blood (not recorded which). The CDR3 reads as follows: CASSPNRDRTNEKLFF. The bases read TGTGCCAGCAGCCCCAACAGGGATCGCACTAATGAAAAACTGTTTTTT.